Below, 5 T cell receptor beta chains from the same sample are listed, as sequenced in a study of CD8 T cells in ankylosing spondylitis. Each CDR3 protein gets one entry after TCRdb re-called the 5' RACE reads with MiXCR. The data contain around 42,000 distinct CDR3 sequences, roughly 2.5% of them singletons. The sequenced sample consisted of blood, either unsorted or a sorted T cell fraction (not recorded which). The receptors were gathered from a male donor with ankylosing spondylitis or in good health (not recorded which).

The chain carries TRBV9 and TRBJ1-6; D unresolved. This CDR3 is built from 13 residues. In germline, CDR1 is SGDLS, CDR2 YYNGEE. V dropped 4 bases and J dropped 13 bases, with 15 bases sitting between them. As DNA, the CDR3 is TGTGCCAGCAGCCCCGCCCCCGTGGGGCCCCTCCACTTT. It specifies CASSPAPVGPLHF.

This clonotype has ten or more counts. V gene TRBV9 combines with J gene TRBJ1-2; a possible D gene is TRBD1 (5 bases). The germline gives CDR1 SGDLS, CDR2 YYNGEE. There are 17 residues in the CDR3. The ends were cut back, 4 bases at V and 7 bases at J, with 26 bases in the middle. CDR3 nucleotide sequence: TGTGCCAGCAGCCGCTCCTCCGTCGGTGGGGACGGAGGTGGCTACACCTTC. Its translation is CASSRSSVGGDGGGYTF.

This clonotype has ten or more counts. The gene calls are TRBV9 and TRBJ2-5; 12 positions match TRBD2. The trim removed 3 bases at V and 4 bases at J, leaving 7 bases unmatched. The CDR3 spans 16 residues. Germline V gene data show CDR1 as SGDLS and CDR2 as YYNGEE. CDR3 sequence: CASSGTSGRIGETQYF. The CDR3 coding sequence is TGTGCCAGCAGCGGAACTAGCGGGAGGATTGGAGAGACCCAGTACTTC.

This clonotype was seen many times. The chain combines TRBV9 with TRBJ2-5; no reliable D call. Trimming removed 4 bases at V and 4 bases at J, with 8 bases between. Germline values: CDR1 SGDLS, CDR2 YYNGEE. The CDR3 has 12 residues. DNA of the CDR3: TGTGCCAGCAGCTGGGGTTCAGAGACCCAGTACTTC. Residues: CASSWGSETQYF.

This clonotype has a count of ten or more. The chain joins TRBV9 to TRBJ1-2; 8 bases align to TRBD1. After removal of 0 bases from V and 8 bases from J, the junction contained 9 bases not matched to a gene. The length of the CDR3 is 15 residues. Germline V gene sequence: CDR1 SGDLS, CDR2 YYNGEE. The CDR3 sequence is CASSVVGTGGEGYTF. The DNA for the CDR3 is TGTGCCAGCAGCGTAGTTGGGACAGGTGGTGAAGGCTACACCTTC.